These 11 T cell receptor beta chains came from one sample sequenced in a study of blood T cell repertoires in COVID-19. Measured with immunoSEQ multiplex PCR; TCRdb has only the in-frame clones, and not every one. This sample has some 150,000 clones, with over 70% found just once. The sequencing input was PBMCs or T cells enriched from blood (not recorded which). Source of these receptors: a woman aged 45-65 years in a cohort exposed to, infected with or recovered from COVID-19 (not recorded which).

This chain links TRBV7-2 with TRBJ2-1, with 11 bases aligning to TRBD2. V shed 5 bases and J 2 bases; nucleotides not matched to a gene: 2. Germline V gene sequence: CDR1 SGHTA, CDR2 FQGNSA. This CDR3 is built from 15 residues. CDR3 in amino acids: CASSQLAGAYNEQFF. The CDR3, as DNA: TGTGCCAGCAGCCAACTAGCGGGGGCCTACAATGAGCAGTTCTTC.

This chain joins TRBV3-1 (or the pseudogene TRBV3-2) and TRBJ1-5; D is unresolved. This CDR3 has 15 residues. Between the trimmed V and J ends, which lost 1 base and 6 bases, there was a span of 13 bases. Germline assignment: CDR1 LGHDT and CDR2 YNNKEL (reference sequence). In DNA, the CDR3 is TGTGCCAGCAGCCAAGCCACCGGGGAAGCTCAGCCCCAGCATTTT. Protein sequence: CASSQATGEAQPQHF.

This clone was detected only once. The chain carries TRBV19 and TRBJ1-5; D is unresolved. The CDR3 sequence is 16 residues long. Per the germline V gene, CDR1 is LNHDA and CDR2 is SQIVND (reference sequence). Between the trimmed V and J ends, which lost 4 bases and 6 bases, there was a span of 19 bases. The CDR3 DNA follows: TGTGCCAGTAGTACGGCAATATTGTTAGAGGGTCAGCCCCAGCATTTT. Protein: CASSTAILLEGQPQHF. Filled out from reference TRBV19 and TRBJ1-5, the complete variable domain reads DGGITQSPKYLFRKEGQNVTLSCEQNLNHDAMYWYRQDPGQGLRLIYYSQIVNDFQKGDIAEGYSVSREKKESFPLTVTSAQKNPTAFYLCASSTAILLEGQPQHFGDGTRLSIL.

The chain combines TRBV6-5 with TRBJ2-4, with D perhaps matching TRBD2 (5 bases). This CDR3 comprises 16 residues. The germline V gene encodes CDR1 MNHEY and CDR2 SVGAGI. V dropped 2 bases and J dropped 0 bases, with 11 bases sitting between them. The CDR3, as DNA: TGTGCCAGCAGTTACGATCGGGATCTAGCCAAAAACATTCAGTACTTC. As protein: CASSYDRDLAKNIQYF.

The CDR3 bases are TGTGCCTGGTCCAGGGGCAGTGGCAATCAGCCCCAGCATTTT. Translation: CAWSRGSGNQPQHF. The V gene is TRBV30, the J gene TRBJ1-5; perhaps TRBD1 as D (6 bases). Germline-derived CDR1 and CDR2 are GTSNPN and SVGIG (reference sequence). This CDR3 contains 14 residues. Trimming cost V 5 bases and J 2 bases, with 13 bases left between them.

This clone was seen a single time. This sequence joins TRBV28 and TRBJ2-6, with a weak D call TRBD2 (6 bases). This CDR3 is built from 19 residues. Deletions cut 6 bases from V and 0 bases from J, with 21 bases between. CDR1 and CDR2 (germline): MDHEN, SYDVKM. The CDR3 bases are TGTGCCAGCAGCCCCCCCGCGGGGTTCTTGAGCTCTGGGGCCAACGTCCTGACTTTC. Protein product: CASSPPAGFLSSGANVLTF.

The V and J genes are TRBV30 and TRBJ2-2, with 9 bases identical to TRBD1. The CDR3 is 15 residues long. Germline CDR1 is GTSNPN and CDR2 is SVGIG (reference sequence). V lost 3 bases, J lost 5 bases, and 7 bases stayed unmatched. CDR3 sequence: CAWSAGTGRTGELFF. Written as DNA, the CDR3 is TGTGCCTGGAGCGCAGGGACAGGGCGTACCGGGGAGCTGTTTTTT. Complete variable domain (other parts from reference TRBV30 and TRBJ2-2): SQTIHQWPATLVQPVGSPLSLECTVEGTSNPNLYWYRQAAGRGLQLLFYSVGIGQISSEVPQNLSASRPQDRQFILSSKKLLLSDSGFYLCAWSAGTGRTGELFFGEGSRLTVL.

This chain connects TRBV9 to TRBJ2-2; no clear D gene. CDR1 and CDR2 (germline): SGDLS, YYNGEE. This CDR3 has 12 residues. Between the trimmed V and J ends, which lost 9 bases and 5 bases, there was a span of 11 bases. The CDR3 DNA reads as TGTGCCACCACCTCTAGGACCGGGGAGCTGTTTTTT. Translation: CATTSRTGELFF.

The chain uses TRBV11-2 and TRBJ2-1, with TRBD1 matching 7 bases. CDR1 and CDR2 from the germline V gene are SGHAT and FQNNGV. V shed 5 bases, J shed 5 bases, and the junction held 6 bases outside the gene matches. The CDR3 loop spans 14 amino acids. The CDR3 sequence: CASSVYRGHNEQFF. CDR3 DNA: TGTGCCAGCAGCGTTTACAGGGGCCACAATGAGCAGTTCTTC.

This clone was recorded a few times. The chain combines TRBV4-1 with TRBJ2-1, with D possibly matching TRBD2 (5 bases). In germline, CDR1 is MGHRA, CDR2 YSYEKL. The CDR3 extends over 15 amino acids. V was pared by 4 bases and J by 2 bases, with 12 bases between. In nucleotides, the CDR3 is TGCGCCAGCAGCCCGCTCTCCGGGACCTACAATGAGCAGTTCTTC. Translated: CASSPLSGTYNEQFF.

The V and J genes are TRBV5-1 and TRBJ2-2, with TRBD2 as a possible D gene (5 bases). V lost 5 bases, J lost 5 bases, and 10 bases lay in between. The CDR3 is 13 residues long. Germline V gives CDR1 SGHRS, CDR2 YFSETQ. The CDR3 coding sequence is TGCGCCAGCAGACCGGGAAGTACCGGGGAGCTGTTTTTT. It encodes CASRPGSTGELFF.